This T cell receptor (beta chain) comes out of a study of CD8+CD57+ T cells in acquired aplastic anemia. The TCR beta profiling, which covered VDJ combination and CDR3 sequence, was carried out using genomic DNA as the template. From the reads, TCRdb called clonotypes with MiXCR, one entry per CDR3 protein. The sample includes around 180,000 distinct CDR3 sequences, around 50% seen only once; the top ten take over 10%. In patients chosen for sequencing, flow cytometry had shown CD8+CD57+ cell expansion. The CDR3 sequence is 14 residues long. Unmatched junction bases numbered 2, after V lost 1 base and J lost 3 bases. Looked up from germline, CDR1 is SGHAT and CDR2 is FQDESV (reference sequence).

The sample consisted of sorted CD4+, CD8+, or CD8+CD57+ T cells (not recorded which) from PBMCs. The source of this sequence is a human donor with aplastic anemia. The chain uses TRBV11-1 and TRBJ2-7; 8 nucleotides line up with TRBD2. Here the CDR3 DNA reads TGTGCCAGCAGCTTAGAGCTAGCGGGCTACGAGCAGTACTTC. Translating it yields CASSLELAGYEQYF.